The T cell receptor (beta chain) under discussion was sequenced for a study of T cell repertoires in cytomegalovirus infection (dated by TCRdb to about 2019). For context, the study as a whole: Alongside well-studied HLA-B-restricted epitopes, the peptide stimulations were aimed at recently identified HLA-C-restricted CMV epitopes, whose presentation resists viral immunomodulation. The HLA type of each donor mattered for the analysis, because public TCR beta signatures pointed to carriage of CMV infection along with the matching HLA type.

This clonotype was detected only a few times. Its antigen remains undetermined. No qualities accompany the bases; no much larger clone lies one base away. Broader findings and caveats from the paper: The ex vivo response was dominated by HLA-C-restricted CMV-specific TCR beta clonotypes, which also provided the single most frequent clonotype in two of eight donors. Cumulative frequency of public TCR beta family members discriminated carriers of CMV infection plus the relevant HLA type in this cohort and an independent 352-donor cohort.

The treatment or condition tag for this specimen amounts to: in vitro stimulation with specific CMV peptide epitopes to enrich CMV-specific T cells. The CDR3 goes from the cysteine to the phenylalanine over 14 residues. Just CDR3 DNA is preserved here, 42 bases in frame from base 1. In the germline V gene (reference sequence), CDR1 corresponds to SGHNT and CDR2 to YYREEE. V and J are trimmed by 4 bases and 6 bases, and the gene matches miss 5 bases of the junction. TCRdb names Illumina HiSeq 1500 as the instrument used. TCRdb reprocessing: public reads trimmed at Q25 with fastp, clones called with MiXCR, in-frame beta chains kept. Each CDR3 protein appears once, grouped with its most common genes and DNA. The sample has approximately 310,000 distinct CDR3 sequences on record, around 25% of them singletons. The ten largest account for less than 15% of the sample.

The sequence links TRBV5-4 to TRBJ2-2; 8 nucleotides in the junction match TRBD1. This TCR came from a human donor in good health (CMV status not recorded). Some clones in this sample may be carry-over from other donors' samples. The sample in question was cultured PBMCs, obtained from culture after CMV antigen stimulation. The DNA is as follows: TGTGCCAGCAGCCCAGGGGGCGCGGCCGGGGAGCTGTTTTTT. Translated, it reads CASSPGGAAGELFF.